A selection of T cell receptor beta chains follows, all from one sample in a study of T-cell reconstitution after alpha-beta-depleted transplantation in children. TCRdb processed the PCR reads anew with MiXCR; each CDR3 protein has one entry. The data hold about 610,000 distinct CDR3 sequences, with 10% to 13% observed a single time. This specimen was PBMCs from the stem cell graft donor, taken from the stem cell graft. These receptors originate from a human donor who donated a stem cell graft to a child with acute myeloid leukemia. The CDR3 runs from the conserved cysteine through the conserved F or W. The D gene is left open where the match is weak. Rows give clone size only sometimes, using once, few, many, or a class for an expanded clone.

abundance,j_gene,v_gene,d_gene,CDR3aa,CDR3nt
many,TRBJ2-3,TRBV7-8,TRBD2,CASSSLAESTDTQYF,TGTGCCAGCAGCTCGCTAGCGGAGAGCACAGATACGCAGTATTTT
few,TRBJ2-3,TRBV15,-,CATSARTGNTDTQYF,TGTGCCACCAGCGCACGGACTGGGAACACAGATACGCAGTATTTT
few,TRBJ2-3,TRBV6-5,TRBD2,CASSYSKAGGTDTQYF,TGTGCCAGCAGTTACTCGAAAGCGGGAGGCACAGATACGCAGTATTTT
few,TRBJ2-3,TRBV7-9,-,CASSGRFGTDTQYF,TGTGCCAGCAGCGGAAGATTTGGCACAGATACGCAGTATTTT
-,TRBJ1-6,TRBV27,-,CASGGQNSPLHF,TGTGCCAGCGGCGGACAAAATTCACCCCTCCACTTT
-,TRBJ2-1,TRBV3-1,TRBD2,CASSRLTSGRGSEQFF,TGTGCCAGCAGCCGCCTGACTAGCGGGAGAGGTAGTGAGCAGTTCTTC
-,TRBJ2-1,TRBV2,-,CASRWNLFNEQLF,TGTGCCAGCAGGTGGAATCTGTTTAATGAGCAGTTGTTC
-,TRBJ1-2,TRBV7-2,-,CASSLSAQETNGYTF,TGTGCCAGCAGCTTATCAGCCCAGGAAACCAACGGCTACACCTTC
many,TRBJ2-1,TRBV29-1,TRBD1,CSARGQGFYNEQFF,TGCAGCGCCAGAGGACAGGGCTTTTACAATGAGCAGTTCTTC
-,TRBJ2-1,TRBV19,-,CASSLLSRDEQFF,TGTGCCAGTAGCCTACTATCTAGGGATGAGCAGTTCTTC
many,TRBJ2-3,TRBV12-3/TRBV12-4,TRBD2,CASSRTSGSDTDTQYF,TGTGCCAGCAGCCGTACTAGCGGGAGCGACACAGATACGCAGTATTTT
-,TRBJ1-1,TRBV29-1,-,CSSRQGDTEAFF,TGCAGCTCCAGGCAGGGCGACACTGAAGCTTTCTTT
few,TRBJ2-1,TRBV2,TRBD2,CASILAGGNEQFF,TGTGCCAGCATTTTAGCGGGGGGGAATGAGCAGTTCTTC
few,TRBJ2-3,TRBV2,-,CASSGWGSSTDTQYF,TGTGCCAGCAGTGGGTGGGGCTCTAGCACAGATACGCAGTATTTT
-,TRBJ2-1,TRBV20-1,-,CSARQGSHPANEQFF,TGCAGTGCTAGACAAGGTAGCCACCCGGCCAATGAGCAGTTCTTC
-,TRBJ2-5,TRBV6-2/TRBV6-3,-,CASSYPGVMETQYF,TGTGCCAGCAGTTACCCAGGGGTTATGGAGACCCAGTACTTC
-,TRBJ2-5,TRBV11-3,-,CASSLDGSSQYF,TGTGCCAGCAGCTTAGATGGGAGTTCCCAGTACTTC
few,TRBJ1-3,TRBV28,-,CASSFDRYSGNTIYF,TGTGCCAGCAGTTTTGACCGTTACTCTGGAAACACCATATATTTT
many,TRBJ2-1,TRBV28,TRBD2,CASRPSGSSYNEQFF,TGTGCCAGCAGACCGAGCGGGAGCTCCTACAATGAGCAGTTCTTC
-,TRBJ1-2,TRBV6-1,TRBD1,CASTPLLGQKADGYTF,TGTGCCAGCACCCCCTTGCTGGGACAGAAGGCGGATGGCTACACCTTC
many,TRBJ1-2,TRBV5-1,-,CASSLGRAELVYTF,TGCGCCAGCAGCTTAGGCAGGGCGGAGCTTGTCTACACCTTC
many,TRBJ1-5,TRBV20-1,-,CSAQLTENQPQHF,TGCAGTGCACAACTCACTGAGAATCAGCCCCAGCATTTT
many,TRBJ2-2,TRBV3-1,-,CASSRLGWTGELFF,TGTGCCAGCAGCCGACTAGGCTGGACCGGGGAGCTGTTTTTT
few,TRBJ2-1,TRBV6-2/TRBV6-3,TRBD2,CASSYSPSGTLEQFF,TGTGCCAGCAGTTACTCGCCTAGCGGGACTCTGGAGCAGTTCTTC
many,TRBJ2-3,TRBV27,TRBD1,CASIDTGAGTDTQYF,TGTGCCAGCATCGATACAGGGGCGGGCACAGATACGCAGTATTTT
-,TRBJ2-7,TRBV12-3/TRBV12-4,-,CASSLRGSRYEQYF,TGTGCCAGCAGTTTACGGGGATCGCGGTACGAGCAGTACTTC
few,TRBJ2-7,TRBV20-1,-,CSARDSGGPSYEQYF,TGCAGTGCTAGAGATTCGGGCGGGCCCTCCTACGAGCAGTACTTC
-,TRBJ2-3,TRBV24-1,-,CATSAPPGDTQYF,TGTGCCACCAGCGCCCCCCCCGGGGATACGCAGTATTTT
-,TRBJ1-5,TRBV10-3,TRBD1,CATSGTGTEPQHF,TGTGCCACCTCCGGGACAGGGACGGAGCCCCAGCATTTT
few,TRBJ2-5,TRBV6-2/TRBV6-3,-,CASTSVETQYF,TGTGCCAGCACATCTGTGGAGACCCAGTACTTC
-,TRBJ2-7,TRBV29-1,-,CSVLGVGVSTEQYF,TGCAGCGTTCTGGGGGTGGGGGTTTCTACCGAGCAGTACTTC
few,TRBJ2-1,TRBV6-4,TRBD2,CASSDSLTSGIYNEQFF,TGTGCCAGCAGTGACTCTTTGACTAGCGGGATTTACAATGAGCAGTTCTTC
few,TRBJ2-2,TRBV20-1,TRBD2,CSAIPSGRVRTGELFF,TGCAGTGCCATCCCTAGCGGGAGGGTTAGGACCGGGGAGCTGTTTTTT
-,TRBJ2-7,TRBV20-1,TRBD2,CSAPVGRGTMGEQYF,TGCAGTGCTCCCGTGGGGAGGGGCACAATGGGGGAGCAGTACTTC
many,TRBJ2-1,TRBV29-1,TRBD1,CSGAGDRSFNEQFF,TGCAGCGGGGCCGGGGACAGGAGTTTCAATGAGCAGTTCTTC
-,TRBJ2-2,TRBV21-1,-,CALLEGGTGELFF,TGTGCCTTACTAGAAGGGGGCACCGGGGAGCTGTTTTTT
many,TRBJ2-3,TRBV9,-,CASSVGANSDTQYF,TGTGCCAGCAGCGTGGGGGCTAATTCGGATACGCAGTATTTT
-,TRBJ2-5,TRBV12-3/TRBV12-4,TRBD2,CASSPSGKKTQYF,TGTGCCAGCAGTCCTAGCGGGAAAAAGACCCAGTACTTC
many,TRBJ2-7,TRBV20-1,TRBD2,CSAIPSGSPTYEQYF,TGCAGTGCTATCCCTAGCGGGAGTCCAACCTACGAGCAGTACTTC
few,TRBJ2-7,TRBV7-9,TRBD1,CASSFDRVHEQYF,TGTGCCAGCAGCTTTGACAGGGTCCACGAGCAGTACTTC
few,TRBJ2-2,TRBV20-1,-,CSARKAGATGELFF,TGCAGTGCTAGAAAAGCGGGTGCGACCGGGGAGCTGTTTTTT
many,TRBJ2-5,TRBV18,-,CASSSGGGGKETQYF,TGTGCCAGCTCATCCGGCGGAGGGGGGAAAGAGACCCAGTACTTC
-,TRBJ1-2,TRBV4-2,-,CASSRLGGGGDYGYTF,TGTGCCAGCAGCCGCCTCGGAGGGGGGGGCGACTATGGCTACACCTTC
few,TRBJ2-6,TRBV30,-,CAWSGANVLTF,TGTGCCTGGTCGGGGGCCAACGTCCTGACTTTC